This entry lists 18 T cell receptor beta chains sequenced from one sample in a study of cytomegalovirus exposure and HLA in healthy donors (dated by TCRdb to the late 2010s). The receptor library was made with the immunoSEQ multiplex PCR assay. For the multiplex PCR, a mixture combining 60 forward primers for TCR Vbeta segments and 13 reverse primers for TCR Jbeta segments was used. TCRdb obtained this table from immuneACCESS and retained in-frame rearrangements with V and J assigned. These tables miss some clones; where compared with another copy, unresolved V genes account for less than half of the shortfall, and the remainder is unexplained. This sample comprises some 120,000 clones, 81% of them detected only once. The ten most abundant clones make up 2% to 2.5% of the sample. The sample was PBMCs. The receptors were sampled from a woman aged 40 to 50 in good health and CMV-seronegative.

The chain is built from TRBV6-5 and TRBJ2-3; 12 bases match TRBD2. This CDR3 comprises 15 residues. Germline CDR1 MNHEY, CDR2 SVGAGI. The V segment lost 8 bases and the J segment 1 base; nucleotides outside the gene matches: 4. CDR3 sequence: CASRTSGERTDTQYF. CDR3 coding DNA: TGTGCCAGCCGGACTAGCGGGGAACGCACAGATACGCAGTATTTT.

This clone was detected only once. The CDR3 region has the DNA TGTGCCAGCAGCCAGACGTACCAAGCAGGCGGGGTCAATGAGCAGTTCTTC. It encodes CASSQTYQAGGVNEQFF. The V call is TRBV4-2, the J call TRBJ2-1; the D gene is possibly TRBD2 (6 bases). Germline V gene data show CDR1 as LGHNA and CDR2 as YNFKEQ. The CDR3 is 17 amino acids. Trimming removed 3 bases from V and 6 bases from J, with 21 bases in between.

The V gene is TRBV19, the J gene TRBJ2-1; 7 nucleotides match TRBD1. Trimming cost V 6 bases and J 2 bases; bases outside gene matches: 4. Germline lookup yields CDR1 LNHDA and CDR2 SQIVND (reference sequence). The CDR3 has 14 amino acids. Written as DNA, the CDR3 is TGTGCCAGTAGGAAAGGGACAGCCTACAATGAGCAGTTCTTC. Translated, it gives CASRKGTAYNEQFF.

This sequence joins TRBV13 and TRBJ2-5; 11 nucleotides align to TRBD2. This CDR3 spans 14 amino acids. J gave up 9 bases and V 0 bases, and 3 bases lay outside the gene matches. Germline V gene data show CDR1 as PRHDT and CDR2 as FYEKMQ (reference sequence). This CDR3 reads CASSLGRLAGSQYF. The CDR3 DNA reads TGTGCCAGCAGCTTAGGTCGACTAGCGGGGTCCCAGTACTTC. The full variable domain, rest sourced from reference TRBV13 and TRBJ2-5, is AAGVIQSPRHLIKEKRETATLKCYPIPRHDTVYWYQQGPGQDPQFLISFYEKMQSDKGSIPDRFSAQQFSDYHSELNMSSLELGDSALYFCASSLGRLAGSQYFGPGTRLLVL.

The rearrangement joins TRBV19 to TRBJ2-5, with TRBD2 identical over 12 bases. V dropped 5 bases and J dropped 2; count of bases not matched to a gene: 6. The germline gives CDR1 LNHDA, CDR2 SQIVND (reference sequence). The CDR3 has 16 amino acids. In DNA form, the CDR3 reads TGTGCCAGTAGTCTCGGCGGACTAGCGGGACAAGAGACCCAGTACTTC. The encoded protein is CASSLGGLAGQETQYF.

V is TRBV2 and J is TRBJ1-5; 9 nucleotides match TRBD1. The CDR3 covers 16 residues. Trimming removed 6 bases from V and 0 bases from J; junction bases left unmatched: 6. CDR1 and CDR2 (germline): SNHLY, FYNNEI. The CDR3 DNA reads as TGTGCCAGCAGAATTACAGGGGGCTATAGCAATCAGCCCCAGCATTTT. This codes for CASRITGGYSNQPQHF.

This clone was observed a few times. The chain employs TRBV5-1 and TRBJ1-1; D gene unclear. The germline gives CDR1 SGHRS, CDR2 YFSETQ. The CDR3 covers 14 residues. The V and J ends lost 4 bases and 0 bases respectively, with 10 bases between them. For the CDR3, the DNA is TGCGCCAGCAGCCCCCCTAGGCTGAACACTGAAGCTTTCTTT. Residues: CASSPPRLNTEAFF.

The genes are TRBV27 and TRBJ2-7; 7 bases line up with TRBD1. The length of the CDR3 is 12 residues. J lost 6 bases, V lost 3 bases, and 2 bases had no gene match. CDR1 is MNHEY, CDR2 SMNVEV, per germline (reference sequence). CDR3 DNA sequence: TGTGCCAGCAGTTTCCACAGGGGCGAGCAGTACTTC. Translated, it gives CASSFHRGEQYF.

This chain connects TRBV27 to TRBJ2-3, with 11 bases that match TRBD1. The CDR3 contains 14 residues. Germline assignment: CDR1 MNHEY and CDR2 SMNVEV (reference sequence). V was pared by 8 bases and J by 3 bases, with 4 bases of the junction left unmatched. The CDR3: CASRTGGKTDTQYF. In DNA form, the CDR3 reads TGTGCCAGCCGGACAGGGGGCAAGACAGATACGCAGTATTTT.

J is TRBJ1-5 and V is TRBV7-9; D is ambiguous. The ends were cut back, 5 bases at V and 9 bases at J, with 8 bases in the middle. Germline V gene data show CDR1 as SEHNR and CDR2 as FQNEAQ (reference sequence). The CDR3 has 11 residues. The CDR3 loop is CASSIGGPQHF. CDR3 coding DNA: TGTGCCAGCAGCATCGGTGGGCCCCAGCATTTT.

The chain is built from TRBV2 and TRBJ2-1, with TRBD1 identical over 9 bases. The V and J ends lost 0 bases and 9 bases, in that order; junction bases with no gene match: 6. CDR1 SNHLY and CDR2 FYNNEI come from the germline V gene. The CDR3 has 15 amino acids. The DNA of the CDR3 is TGTGCCAGCAGTGAAGCTGGACAGGGGATTGGTGAGCAGTTCTTC. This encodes CASSEAGQGIGEQFF.

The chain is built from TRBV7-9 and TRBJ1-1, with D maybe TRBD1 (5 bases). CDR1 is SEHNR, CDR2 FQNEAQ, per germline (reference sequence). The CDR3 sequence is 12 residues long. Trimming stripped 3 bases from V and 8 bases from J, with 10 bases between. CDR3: CASSFPTGEAFF. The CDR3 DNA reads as TGTGCCAGCAGCTTTCCCACAGGAGAAGCTTTCTTT.

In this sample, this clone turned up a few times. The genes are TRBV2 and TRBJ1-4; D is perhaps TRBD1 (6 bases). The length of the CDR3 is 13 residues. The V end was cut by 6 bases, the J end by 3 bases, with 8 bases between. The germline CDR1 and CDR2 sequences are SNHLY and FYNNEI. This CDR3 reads CASSYRANEKLFF. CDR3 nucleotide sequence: TGTGCCAGCAGCTACAGGGCTAATGAAAAACTGTTTTTT.

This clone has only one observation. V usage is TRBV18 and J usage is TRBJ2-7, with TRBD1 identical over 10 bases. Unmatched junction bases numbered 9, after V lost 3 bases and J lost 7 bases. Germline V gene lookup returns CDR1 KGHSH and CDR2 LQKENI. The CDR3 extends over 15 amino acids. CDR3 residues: CASSPLGTGEREQYF. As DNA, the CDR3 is TGTGCCAGCTCACCCCTCGGGACAGGGGAAAGGGAGCAGTACTTC.

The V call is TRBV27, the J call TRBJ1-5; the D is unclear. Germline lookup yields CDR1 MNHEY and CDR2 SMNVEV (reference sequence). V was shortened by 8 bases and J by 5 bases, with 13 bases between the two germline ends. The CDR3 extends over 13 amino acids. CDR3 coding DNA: TGTGCCAGCTCTCGTAGCCGATATCAGCCCCAGCATTTT. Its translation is CASSRSRYQPQHF.

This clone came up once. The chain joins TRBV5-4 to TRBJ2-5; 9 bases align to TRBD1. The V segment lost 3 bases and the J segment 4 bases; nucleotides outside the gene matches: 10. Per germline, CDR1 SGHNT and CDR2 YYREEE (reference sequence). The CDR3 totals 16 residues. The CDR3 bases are TGTGCCAGCAGCTCGAGCGATACAGGGGGCAGAGAGACCCAGTACTTC. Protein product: CASSSSDTGGRETQYF.

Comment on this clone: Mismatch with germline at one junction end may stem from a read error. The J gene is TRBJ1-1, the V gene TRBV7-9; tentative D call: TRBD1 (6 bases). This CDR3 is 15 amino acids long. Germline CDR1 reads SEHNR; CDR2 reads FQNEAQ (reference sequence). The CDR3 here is CSSSNKWTVNTEAFF. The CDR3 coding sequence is TGTTCCAGCAGCAACAAATGGACAGTGAACACTGAAGCTTTCTTT.

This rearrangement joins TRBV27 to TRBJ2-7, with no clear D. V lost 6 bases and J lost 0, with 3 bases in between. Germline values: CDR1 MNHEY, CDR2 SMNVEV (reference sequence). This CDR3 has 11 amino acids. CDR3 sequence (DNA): TGTGCCAGCAGACTCTCCTACGAGCAGTACTTC. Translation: CASRLSYEQYF.